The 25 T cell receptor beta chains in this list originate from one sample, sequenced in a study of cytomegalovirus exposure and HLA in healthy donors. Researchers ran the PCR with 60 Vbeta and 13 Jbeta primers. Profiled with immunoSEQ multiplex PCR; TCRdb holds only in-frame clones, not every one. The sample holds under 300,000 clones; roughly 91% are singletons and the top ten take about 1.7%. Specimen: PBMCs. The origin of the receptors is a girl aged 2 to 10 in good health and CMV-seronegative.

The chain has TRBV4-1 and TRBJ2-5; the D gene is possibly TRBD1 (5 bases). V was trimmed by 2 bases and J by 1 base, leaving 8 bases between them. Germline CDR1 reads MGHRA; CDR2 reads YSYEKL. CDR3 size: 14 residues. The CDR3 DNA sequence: TGCGCCAGCAGCCAAACAGGTAGCCAAGAGACCCAGTACTTC. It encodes CASSQTGSQETQYF.

CDR3 sequence (DNA): TGTGCCTGGAGCGGACAGGTCCAAGAGACCCAGTACTTC. It codes for CAWSGQVQETQYF. The chain joins TRBV30 to TRBJ2-5, with 7 bases aligning to TRBD1. The CDR3 has 13 residues. The trim removed 3 bases at V and 1 base at J, leaving 2 bases unmatched. Germline V gene sequence: CDR1 GTSNPN, CDR2 SVGIG (reference sequence).

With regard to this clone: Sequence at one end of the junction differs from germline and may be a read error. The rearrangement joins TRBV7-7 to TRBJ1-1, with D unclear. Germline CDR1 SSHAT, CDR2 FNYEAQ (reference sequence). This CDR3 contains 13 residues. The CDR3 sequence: CASSLFRYTEAFF. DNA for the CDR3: TGTGCTAGCAGCTTGTTCAGGTACACTGAAGCTTTCTTT.

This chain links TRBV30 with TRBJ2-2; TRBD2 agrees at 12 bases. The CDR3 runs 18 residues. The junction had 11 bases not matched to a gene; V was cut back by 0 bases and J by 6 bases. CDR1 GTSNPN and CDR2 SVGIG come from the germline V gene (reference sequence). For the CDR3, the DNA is TGTGCCTGGAGTGTACGGTGGACTAGCGGGGCCGGGGCCGGGGAGCTGTTTTTT. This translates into CAWSVRWTSGAGAGELFF.

The CDR3 region is CASSLARHTGELFF. The CDR3 DNA follows: TGTGCCAGCAGCTTAGCGCGTCATACCGGGGAGCTGTTTTTT. The chain employs TRBV7-6 and TRBJ2-2; no definite D call. CDR3 length: 14 residues. The V gene's germline CDR1 is SGHVS and CDR2 FNYEAQ. With 0 bases removed from V and 5 bases from J, the gap between germline ends came to 7 bases.

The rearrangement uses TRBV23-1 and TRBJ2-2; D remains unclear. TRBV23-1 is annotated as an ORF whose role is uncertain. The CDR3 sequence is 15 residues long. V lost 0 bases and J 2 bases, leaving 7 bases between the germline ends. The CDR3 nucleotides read TGCGCCAGCAGTCAATCCCACTATAACACCGGGGAGCTGTTTTTT. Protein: CASSQSHYNTGELFF.

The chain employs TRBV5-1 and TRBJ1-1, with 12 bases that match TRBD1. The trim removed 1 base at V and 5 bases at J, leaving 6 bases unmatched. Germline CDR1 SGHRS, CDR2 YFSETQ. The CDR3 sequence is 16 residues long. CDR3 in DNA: TGCGCCAGCAGCTTGCAGGGACAGGGGGCTGAGACTGAAGCTTTCTTT. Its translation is CASSLQGQGAETEAFF.

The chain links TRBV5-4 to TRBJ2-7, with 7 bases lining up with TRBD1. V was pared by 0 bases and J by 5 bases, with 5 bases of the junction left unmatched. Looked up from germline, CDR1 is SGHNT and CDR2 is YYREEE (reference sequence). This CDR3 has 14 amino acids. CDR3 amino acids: CASSLEGGQNEQYF. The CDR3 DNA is TGTGCCAGCAGCTTGGAAGGGGGCCAAAACGAGCAGTACTTC.

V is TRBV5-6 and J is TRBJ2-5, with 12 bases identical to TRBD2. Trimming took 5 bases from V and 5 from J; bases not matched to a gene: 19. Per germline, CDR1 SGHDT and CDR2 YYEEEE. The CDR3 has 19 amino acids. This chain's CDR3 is CASSFGPGLAGPPGETQYF. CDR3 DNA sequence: TGTGCCAGCAGTTTTGGCCCGGGACTAGCGGGTCCTCCCGGGGAGACCCAGTACTTC.

CDR3: CASSLQGLDGYTF. The CDR3 coding sequence is TGTGCCAGCAGCTTACAGGGATTGGATGGCTACACCTTC. This sequence joins TRBV11-2 and TRBJ1-2; D is perhaps TRBD1 (5 bases). CDR1 is SGHAT, CDR2 FQNNGV, per germline. The CDR3 has 13 residues. The V end was cut by 2 bases, the J end by 6 bases, with 10 bases between. Based on the CDR3 plus reference TRBV11-2 and TRBJ1-2, the full variable domain is EAGVAQSPRYKIIEKRQSVAFWCNPISGHATLYWYQQILGQGPKLLIQFQNNGVVDDSQLPKDRFSAERLKGVDSTLKIQPAKLEDSAVYLCASSLQGLDGYTFGSGTRLTVV.

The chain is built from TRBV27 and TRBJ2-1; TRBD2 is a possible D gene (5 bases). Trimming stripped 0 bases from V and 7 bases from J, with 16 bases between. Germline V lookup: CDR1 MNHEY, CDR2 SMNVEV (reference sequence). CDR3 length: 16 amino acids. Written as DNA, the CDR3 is TGTGCCAGCAGTTTATCGATTTCCGGGGTTCAGAATGAGCAGTTCTTC. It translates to CASSLSISGVQNEQFF.

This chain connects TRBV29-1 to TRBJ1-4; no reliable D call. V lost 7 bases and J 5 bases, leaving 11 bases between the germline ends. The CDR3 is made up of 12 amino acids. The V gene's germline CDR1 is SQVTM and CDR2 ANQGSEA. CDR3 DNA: TGCAGCGGAACGGGAATCAATGAAAAACTGTTTTTT. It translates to CSGTGINEKLFF.

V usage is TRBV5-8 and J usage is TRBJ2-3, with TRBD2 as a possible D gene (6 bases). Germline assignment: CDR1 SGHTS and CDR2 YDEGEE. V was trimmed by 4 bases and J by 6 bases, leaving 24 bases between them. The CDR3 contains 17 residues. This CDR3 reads CASSPPTGAGGSDTQYF. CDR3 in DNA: TGTGCCAGCAGCCCCCCGACGGGAGCGGGCGGTTCGGATACGCAGTATTTT.

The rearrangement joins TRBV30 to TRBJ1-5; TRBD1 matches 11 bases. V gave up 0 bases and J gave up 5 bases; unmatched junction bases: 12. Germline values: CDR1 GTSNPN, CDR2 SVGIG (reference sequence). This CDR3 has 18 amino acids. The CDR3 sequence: CAWSVPGQGDLQDQPQHF. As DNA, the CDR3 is TGTGCCTGGAGTGTACCGGGACAGGGGGATTTGCAGGATCAGCCCCAGCATTTT.

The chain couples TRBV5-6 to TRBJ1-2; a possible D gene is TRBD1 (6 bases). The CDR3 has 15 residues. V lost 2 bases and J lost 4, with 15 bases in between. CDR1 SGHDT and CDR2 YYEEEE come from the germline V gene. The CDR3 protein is CASSFKDRESYGYTF. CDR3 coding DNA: TGTGCCAGCAGCTTCAAGGACAGAGAATCCTATGGCTACACCTTC. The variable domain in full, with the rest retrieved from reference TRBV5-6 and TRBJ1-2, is DAGVTQSPTHLIKTRGQQVTLRCSPKSGHDTVSWYQQALGQGPQFIFQYYEEEERQRGNFPDRFSGHQFPNYSSELNVNALLLGDSALYLCASSFKDRESYGYTFGSGTRLTVV.

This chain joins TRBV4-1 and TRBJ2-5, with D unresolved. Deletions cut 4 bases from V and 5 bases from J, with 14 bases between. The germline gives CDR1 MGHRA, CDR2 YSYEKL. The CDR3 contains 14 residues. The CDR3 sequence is CASSLNPNEETQYF. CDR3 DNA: TGCGCCAGCAGCCTGAACCCTAATGAGGAGACCCAGTACTTC.

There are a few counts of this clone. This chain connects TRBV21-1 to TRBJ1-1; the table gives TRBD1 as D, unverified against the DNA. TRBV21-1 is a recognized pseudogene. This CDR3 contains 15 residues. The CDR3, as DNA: TGTGCCAGCAGCAAAGTCTGTCAGGACAGGGGGGAAGCTTTCTTT. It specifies CASSKVCQDRGEAFF.

The CDR3 DNA reads as TGTGCCAGCAGCCAATTTCCGGGGTCTGGAAACACCATATATTTT. Encoded protein: CASSQFPGSGNTIYF. The genes are TRBV4-2 and TRBJ1-3; D not resolved. Between the trimmed V and J ends, which lost 2 bases and 1 base, there was a span of 9 bases. CDR3 length equals 15 residues. The germline V gene has CDR1 LGHNA and CDR2 YNFKEQ.

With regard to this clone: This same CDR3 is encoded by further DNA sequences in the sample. This chain's CDR3 is CASSRSGIGPFNEQFF. The DNA of the CDR3 is TGCGCCAGCAGCCGTAGCGGGATAGGACCTTTCAATGAGCAGTTCTTC. V gene TRBV4-1 combines with J gene TRBJ2-1, with 8 bases identical to TRBD2. The V gene's germline CDR1 is MGHRA and CDR2 YSYEKL. CDR3 size: 16 residues. With 4 bases clipped from V and 6 bases from J, the junction kept 11 bases outside the gene matches.

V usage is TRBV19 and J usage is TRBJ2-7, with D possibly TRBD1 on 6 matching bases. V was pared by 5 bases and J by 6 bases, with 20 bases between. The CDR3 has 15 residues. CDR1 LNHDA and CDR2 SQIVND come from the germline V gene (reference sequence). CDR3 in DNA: TGTGCCAGTAGTTCACAGGGCCCCACGCTAGGCGAGCAGTACTTC. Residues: CASSSQGPTLGEQYF.

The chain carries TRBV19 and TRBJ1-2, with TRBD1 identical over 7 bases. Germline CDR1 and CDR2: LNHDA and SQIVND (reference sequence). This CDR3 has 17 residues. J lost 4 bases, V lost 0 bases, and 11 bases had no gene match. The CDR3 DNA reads TGTGCCAGTAGTATAGATTTAGCCGCGACAGGGTTCTATGGCTACACCTTC. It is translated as CASSIDLAATGFYGYTF.

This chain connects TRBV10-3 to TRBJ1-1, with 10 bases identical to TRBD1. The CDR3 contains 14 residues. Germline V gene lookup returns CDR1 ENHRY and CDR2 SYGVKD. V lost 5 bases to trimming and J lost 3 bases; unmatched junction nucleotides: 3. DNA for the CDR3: TGTGCCATCAGTCACGGACAGGGGGACACTGAAGCTTTCTTT. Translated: CAISHGQGDTEAFF.

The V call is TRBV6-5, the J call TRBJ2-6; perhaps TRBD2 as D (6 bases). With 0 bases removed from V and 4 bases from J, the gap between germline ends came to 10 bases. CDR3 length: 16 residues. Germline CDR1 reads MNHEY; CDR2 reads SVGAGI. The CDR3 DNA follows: TGTGCCAGCAGTTACTCCCTGACTAGGGGGGCCAACGTCCTGACTTTC. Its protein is CASSYSLTRGANVLTF.

The CDR3, as DNA: TGCGCCAGCAGCCCAAGCGGGAGTGTTTTGTACAATGAGCAGTTCTTC. Its translation is CASSPSGSVLYNEQFF. The V and J genes are TRBV4-1 and TRBJ2-1; 8 bases are shared with TRBD2. V shed 4 bases and J 4 bases; nucleotides not matched to a gene: 9. This CDR3 region has 16 residues. Germline V lookup: CDR1 MGHRA, CDR2 YSYEKL.

The CDR3, as DNA: TGTGCCAGCAGCGACGGACAGGTCGGAAACACCATATATTTT. This encodes CASSDGQVGNTIYF. V and J are TRBV9 and TRBJ1-3, with 7 bases that match TRBD1. This CDR3 contains 14 residues. Trimming removed 3 bases from V and 4 bases from J; junction bases left unmatched: 4. The V gene's germline CDR1 is SGDLS and CDR2 YYNGEE.